This T cell receptor (beta chain) was observed in a study of cytomegalovirus exposure and HLA in healthy donors. Background on the study: Early released data comprised some 85 million unique TCRs from HLA-typed donors. Study outcomes and limitations: The availability of immune exposure information extended only to CMV serostatus.

PCR was performed using 60 Vbeta and 13 Jbeta primers. Generated by immunoSEQ multiplex PCR, the TCRdb table keeps only in-frame clones and is missing some. The table has roughly 130,000 clones, about 80% seen once. The CDR3 extends over 14 amino acids. CDR1 SNHLY and CDR2 FYNNEI come from the germline V gene. With 7 bases removed from V and 3 bases from J, the gap between germline ends came to 14 bases. About this clone itself: Antigen unknown.

The TCR sequence derives from a human donor in good health. The chain carries TRBV2 and TRBJ2-3; the D is unclear. Sequenced: PBMCs. The CDR3 nucleotides are TGTGCCAGCAACCGCCAGTCCCGAACAGATACGCAGTATTTT. This codes for CASNRQSRTDTQYF.